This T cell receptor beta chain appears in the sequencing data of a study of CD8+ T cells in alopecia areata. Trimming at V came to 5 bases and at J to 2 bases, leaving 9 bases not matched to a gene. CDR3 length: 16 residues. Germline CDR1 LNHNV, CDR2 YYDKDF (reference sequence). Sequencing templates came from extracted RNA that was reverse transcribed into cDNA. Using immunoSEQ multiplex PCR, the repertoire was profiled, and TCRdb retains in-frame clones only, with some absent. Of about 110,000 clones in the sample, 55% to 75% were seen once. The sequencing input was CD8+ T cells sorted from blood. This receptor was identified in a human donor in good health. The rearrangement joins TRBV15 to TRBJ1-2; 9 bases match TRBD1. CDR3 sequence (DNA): TGTGCCACCAGCGGCAGTTCGGACAGGGGAAACTATGGCTACACCTTC. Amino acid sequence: CATSGSSDRGNYGYTF.